Each of the 22 T cell receptor beta chains below was sequenced from the same sample in a study of T-cell reconstitution after alpha-beta-depleted transplantation in children (dated by TCRdb to the mid-2010s). Libraries were built with PCR. Sequencing took place on an Illumina HiSeq 2500. Molecular barcoding was employed in the preparation of TCR libraries, with unique molecular identifiers being used to normalize TCRbeta repertoire quantification. TCRdb itself trimmed the public reads at Q25 with fastp, ran MiXCR and retained productive beta chains. Every CDR3 protein is listed once, alongside the most common genes and DNA of its rows. The sample table lists approximately 240,000 distinct CDR3 sequences, around 8.9% of them with a count of one. Approximately 5.4% of the sample belongs to the ten largest clones. Material: PBMCs from the stem cell graft donor, obtained from the stem cell graft. The receptors here all came from a human donor who donated a stem cell graft to a child with SCID.

Ten or more counts support this clonotype. The chain links TRBV20-1 to TRBJ2-7; no clear D gene. CDR3 length: 15 amino acids. The V gene's germline CDR1 is DFQATT and CDR2 SNEGSKA (reference sequence). V gave up 1 base and J gave up 0 bases, with 13 bases separating them. Here the CDR3 reads CSARVSQPYSYEQYF. The CDR3 DNA follows: TGCAGTGCTAGAGTAAGCCAGCCCTACTCCTACGAGCAGTACTTC.

At least ten counts were recorded for this clonotype. The gene calls are TRBV20-1 and TRBJ1-3, with D unclear. This CDR3 region has 11 residues. V was clipped by 3 bases and J by 2 bases, with 2 bases between them. Germline V gives CDR1 DFQATT, CDR2 SNEGSKA (reference sequence). The CDR3 here is CSARAGNTIYF. As DNA, the CDR3 is TGCAGTGCTAGGGCTGGAAACACCATATATTTT.

This clonotype was seen at least ten times. The rearrangement uses TRBV5-1 and TRBJ1-6; D possibly corresponds to TRBD1 (6 bases). Per the germline V gene, CDR1 is SGHRS and CDR2 is YFSETQ. The CDR3 totals 13 residues. The V gene lost 4 bases and the J gene lost 8 bases, with 10 bases spanning the gap. CDR3 nucleotide sequence: TGCGCCAGCAGCGCCCGGACAGATTCACCCCTCCACTTT. Translating it yields CASSARTDSPLHF.

In its sample, this clonotype was seen many times. The chain recombines TRBV11-2 with TRBJ1-6; D gene uncertain. The CDR3 consists of 17 residues. Germline V gene lookup returns CDR1 SGHAT and CDR2 FQNNGV. The V and J ends lost 2 bases and 0 bases respectively, with 11 bases between them. As DNA, the CDR3 is TGTGCCAGCAGCTTAAGGATCCAGAGCTCCTATAATTCACCCCTCCACTTT. Translating gives CASSLRIQSSYNSPLHF.

The chain uses TRBV3-1 and TRBJ1-1; D may be TRBD1 (5 bases). Germline assignment: CDR1 LGHDT and CDR2 YNNKEL (reference sequence). With 2 bases removed from V and 4 bases from J, the gap between germline ends came to 17 bases. This CDR3 region has 16 residues. The CDR3 protein is CASSQHPGLGTTEAFF. As DNA, the CDR3 is TGTGCCAGCAGCCAACATCCGGGACTGGGAACCACTGAAGCTTTCTTT.

The table lists this clonotype with many counts. The chain combines TRBV10-3 with TRBJ2-5; TRBD2 might be the D (6 bases). V lost 6 bases and J lost 1, with 12 bases in between. This CDR3 is 14 amino acids long. CDR1 and CDR2 (germline): ENHRY, SYGVKD. The CDR3 loop reads CAIRSTGGQETQYF. CDR3 sequence (DNA): TGTGCCATCAGGTCGACCGGGGGCCAAGAGACCCAGTACTTC.

Ten or more counts support this clonotype. The chain carries TRBV20-1 and TRBJ2-7; D tentatively reads TRBD1 or TRBD2 (6 bases each). The CDR3 length is 16 residues. Trimming took off 5 bases at V and 5 bases at J, with 25 bases between the two ends. Per germline, CDR1 DFQATT and CDR2 SNEGSKA (reference sequence). Here the CDR3 reads CSAGNLEGGDFHEQYF. DNA for the CDR3: TGCAGTGCTGGGAACTTAGAGGGGGGCGATTTCCACGAGCAGTACTTC.

CDR3 protein: CASRFIRGGTDTQYF. CDR3 DNA sequence: TGCGCCAGCAGATTCATTCGCGGGGGCACAGATACGCAGTATTTT. V usage is TRBV5-1 and J usage is TRBJ2-3, with D possibly matching TRBD2 (6 bases). The CDR3 is made up of 15 amino acids. Per germline, CDR1 SGHRS and CDR2 YFSETQ. The ends were cut back, 5 bases at V and 1 base at J, with 14 bases in the middle.

This clonotype was seen repeatedly, ten times or more. V usage is TRBV12-3 or TRBV12-4 and J usage is TRBJ1-1, with TRBD1 identical over 9 bases. The length of the CDR3 is 16 residues. The V and J ends lost 8 bases and 4 bases, in that order; junction bases with no gene match: 14. The CDR3 is CASRSDRGHRGTEAFF. The CDR3 nucleotides read TGTGCCAGCCGTTCGGACAGGGGTCATAGGGGCACTGAAGCTTTCTTT.

This clonotype was recorded many times. The J gene is TRBJ2-7, the V gene TRBV7-8; 10 bases map to TRBD2. Germline CDR1 and CDR2: SGHVS and FQNEAQ. The CDR3 covers 17 residues. V lost 1 base, J lost 2 bases, and 8 bases stayed unmatched. The CDR3 DNA reads TGTGCCAGCAGCTTAGACCCCGGACTAGCGGCCACCTACGAGCAGTACTTC. As protein: CASSLDPGLAATYEQYF.

At least ten counts were recorded for this clonotype. CDR3 in DNA: TGCAGCGTCTGGGGGAATACGCAGTATTTT. It encodes CSVWGNTQYF. The chain carries TRBV29-1 and TRBJ2-3, with D perhaps matching TRBD1 or TRBD2 (5 bases each). Trimming took off 6 bases at V and 7 bases at J, with 8 bases between the two ends. The CDR3 is 10 amino acids. From germline, CDR1 is SQVTM and CDR2 ANQGSEA.

The chain recombines TRBV19 with TRBJ2-1; 11 bases align to TRBD2. The trim removed 3 bases at V and 9 bases at J, leaving 10 bases unmatched. The CDR3 sequence is 16 residues long. Germline-derived CDR1 and CDR2 are LNHDA and SQIVND (reference sequence). CDR3 nucleotide sequence: TGTGCCAGTAGTATCTCATCGGGACTAGCGGCCCTTGAGCAGTTCTTC. Encoded protein: CASSISSGLAALEQFF. The whole variable domain, remainder taken from reference TRBV19 and TRBJ2-1, is DGGITQSPKYLFRKEGQNVTLSCEQNLNHDAMYWYRQDPGQGLRLIYYSQIVNDFQKGDIAEGYSVSREKKESFPLTVTSAQKNPTAFYLCASSISSGLAALEQFFGPGTRLTVL.

At least ten counts were recorded for this clonotype. The chain uses TRBV15 and TRBJ2-1; no definite D call. The germline V gene encodes CDR1 LNHNV and CDR2 YYDKDF (reference sequence). The CDR3 spans 13 residues. V lost 3 bases and J 3 bases, leaving 6 bases between the germline ends. CDR3 loop: CATSRANYNEQFF. CDR3 DNA: TGTGCCACCAGCAGGGCTAACTACAATGAGCAGTTCTTC.

This clonotype occurred once. This chain connects TRBV7-7 to TRBJ2-5; 12 bases are a match to TRBD2. Unmatched junction bases numbered 6, after V lost 5 bases and J lost 5 bases. CDR1 and CDR2 (germline): SSHAT, FNYEAQ (reference sequence). This CDR3 is built from 15 residues. CDR3 nucleotides: TGTGCCAGCAGCCGGGGACTAGCGGGTTTGGAGACCCAGTACTTC. The encoded protein is CASSRGLAGLETQYF.

This clonotype was picked up many times. The rearrangement joins TRBV27 to TRBJ2-7; D ambiguous. The CDR3 is made up of 15 amino acids. CDR1 MNHEY and CDR2 SMNVEV come from the germline V gene (reference sequence). Deletions cut 1 base from V and 4 bases from J, with 14 bases between. CDR3 region: CASSLFKGFFYEQYF. The DNA of the CDR3 is TGTGCCAGCAGTTTATTTAAAGGGTTCTTTTACGAGCAGTACTTC.

This clonotype occurred many times. The chain has TRBV4-2 and TRBJ1-1; TRBD1 is a possible D gene (6 bases). V dropped 0 bases and J dropped 1 base, with 9 bases sitting between them. The CDR3 totals 15 residues. Germline V gene lookup returns CDR1 LGHNA and CDR2 YNFKEQ. The CDR3 here is CASSQEGGGNTEAFF. For the CDR3, the DNA is TGTGCCAGCAGCCAAGAAGGGGGAGGGAACACTGAAGCTTTCTTT.

This clonotype was seen many times. This chain links TRBV2 with TRBJ2-7, with no clear D. Trimming removed 7 bases from V and 4 bases from J, with 5 bases in between. The CDR3 is made up of 10 amino acids. Germline V CDR1 and CDR2: SNHLY, FYNNEI. The DNA for the CDR3 is TGTGCCAGCATGGGGTACGAGCAGTACTTC. Translating it yields CASMGYEQYF.

This clonotype was detected a few times. The chain carries TRBV7-9 and TRBJ2-7; tentative D call: TRBD2 (6 bases). The V and J ends lost 1 base and 2 bases respectively, with 12 bases between them. The CDR3 is 15 amino acids. Germline V gives CDR1 SEHNR, CDR2 FQNEAQ (reference sequence). CDR3 amino acids: CASSLGRGYTYEQYF. DNA for the CDR3: TGTGCCAGCAGCTTAGGTCGGGGGTATACCTACGAGCAGTACTTC.

Many counts were recorded for this clonotype. The rearrangement uses TRBV5-1 and TRBJ2-2; TRBD1 is a possible D gene (5 bases). Trimming took off 5 bases at V and 7 bases at J, with 12 bases between the two ends. CDR3 length: 13 residues. CDR1 and CDR2 (germline): SGHRS, YFSETQ. The DNA for the CDR3 is TGCGCCAGCAGGATACAGGCGAACGGGGAGCTGTTTTTT. Residues: CASRIQANGELFF.

This clonotype was recorded many times. This CDR3 reads CASTLLTSGGAHEQFF. DNA for the CDR3: TGTGCCAGCACCCTCCTGACTAGCGGGGGGGCCCATGAGCAGTTCTTC. The chain joins TRBV12-3 or TRBV12-4 to TRBJ2-1, with 14 bases aligning to TRBD2. Trimming took 7 bases from V and 8 from J; bases not matched to a gene: 10. This CDR3 contains 16 residues.

In its sample, this clonotype was seen many times. V usage is TRBV6-1 and J usage is TRBJ1-1; no firm D call. The CDR3 is made up of 14 amino acids. Trimming took 6 bases from V and 1 from J, leaving 12 bases between them. Germline CDR1 and CDR2: MNHNS and SASEGT. As DNA, the CDR3 is TGTGCCAGCAGCCGAATCCTTGGGAACACTGAAGCTTTCTTT. This translates into CASSRILGNTEAFF.

This chain uses TRBV4-1 with TRBJ1-2, with unresolved D. CDR1 and CDR2 (germline): MGHRA, YSYEKL. The CDR3 consists of 17 residues. The V end lost 0 bases, the J end lost 2 bases, and 16 bases lay between the germline ends. The CDR3 region is CASSQDGNPVSNYGYTF. The CDR3 coding sequence is TGCGCCAGCAGCCAAGATGGAAACCCCGTTTCCAACTATGGCTACACCTTC.